This entry lists 16 T cell receptor beta chains sequenced from one sample in a study of blood T cell repertoires in COVID-19. The method was immunoSEQ multiplex PCR; TCRdb's version includes in-frame clones alone and lacks a portion of them. The sample has some 270,000 clones, 75% to 85% seen once. The source material was PBMCs or T cells enriched from blood (not recorded which). Receptor source: a woman aged 50 to 60 with acute COVID-19.

V gene TRBV5-4 combines with J gene TRBJ2-1; D is unresolved. Between the trimmed V and J ends, which lost 4 bases and 2 bases, there was a span of 16 bases. The CDR3 spans 16 residues. CDR1 is SGHNT, CDR2 YYREEE, per germline (reference sequence). CDR3 in amino acids: CASSDTPGRAYNEQFF. The DNA for the CDR3 is TGTGCCAGCAGCGATACCCCGGGTCGCGCCTACAATGAGCAGTTCTTC.

The chain is built from TRBV10-3 and TRBJ2-7, with 11 bases fitting TRBD2. This CDR3 spans 16 amino acids. Germline values: CDR1 ENHRY, CDR2 SYGVKD. V dropped 3 bases and J dropped 4; count of bases not matched to a gene: 8. The CDR3 bases are TGTGCCATCAGTGATAGGGGTAGCGGGGGGGATTACGAGCAGTACTTC. This codes for CAISDRGSGGDYEQYF.

V gene TRBV19 combines with J gene TRBJ2-5; 8 nucleotides match TRBD1. The CDR3 runs 14 residues. V lost 3 bases, J lost 2 bases, and 2 bases stayed unmatched. CDR1 and CDR2 from the germline V gene are LNHDA and SQIVND (reference sequence). The CDR3 sequence: CASSIGQGQETQYF. The CDR3 DNA reads as TGTGCCAGTAGTATCGGACAGGGACAAGAGACCCAGTACTTC.

The rearrangement links TRBV5-5 to TRBJ1-3; D is possibly TRBD1 (6 bases). This CDR3 region has 18 residues. With 1 base removed from V and 5 bases from J, the gap between germline ends came to 22 bases. Germline loops: CDR1 SGHKS, CDR2 YYEKEE (reference sequence). CDR3 nucleotides: TGTGCCAGCAGCTTGTCCTTACCTCGGGCCACAGGGAGAAACACCATATATTTT. Translating it yields CASSLSLPRATGRNTIYF.

The rearrangement links TRBV12-5 to TRBJ1-1, with TRBD1 matching over 8 bases. Germline V lookup: CDR1 LGHNT, CDR2 FRNRAP. This CDR3 comprises 15 residues. J was trimmed by 10 bases and V by 3 bases; bases with no gene match: 13. The DNA of the CDR3 is TGTGCTAGTGGTTTCCCAACCAACAGGGGGTATGTAGCTTTCTTT. The encoded protein is CASGFPTNRGYVAFF.

The chain combines TRBV25-1 with TRBJ1-4, with a weak D call TRBD1 (6 bases). Trimming took 6 bases from V and 7 from J, leaving 15 bases between them. CDR1 and CDR2 from the germline V gene are MGHDK and SYGVNS. The CDR3 has 14 amino acids. CDR3 in DNA: TGTGCCAGCAGGGATACAGGGAAGGGTGAAAAACTGTTTTTT. As protein: CASRDTGKGEKLFF.

This rearrangement joins TRBV27 to TRBJ1-2, with D perhaps TRBD1 (5 bases). V was pared by 1 base and J by 3 bases, with 12 bases between. The CDR3 totals 15 residues. Germline assignment: CDR1 MNHEY and CDR2 SMNVEV (reference sequence). The CDR3 region has the DNA TGTGCCAGCAGTTTATATAAAGGGGACTACTATGGCTACACCTTC. As protein: CASSLYKGDYYGYTF.

The chain employs TRBV19 and TRBJ1-3; 9 positions agree with TRBD1. The V and J ends lost 9 bases and 5 bases, in that order; junction bases with no gene match: 8. The CDR3 runs to 14 residues. CDR1 and CDR2 (germline): LNHDA, SQIVND (reference sequence). As DNA, the CDR3 is TGTGCCAGCATCGACAGGGGGGCGAGAAACACCATATATTTT. It yields the protein CASIDRGARNTIYF.

V usage is TRBV30 and J usage is TRBJ2-2; D is possibly TRBD1 (5 bases). Trimming shortened V by 3 bases and J by 7 bases, and 12 bases separated the two germline ends. The CDR3 extends over 13 amino acids. The germline V gene has CDR1 GTSNPN and CDR2 SVGIG (reference sequence). The CDR3 DNA reads TGTGCCTGGAGGGTGGGGCTTAGCGGGGAGCTGTTTTTT. It translates to CAWRVGLSGELFF.

The chain is built from TRBV2 and TRBJ1-4, with TRBD1 as a possible D gene (6 bases). Germline CDR1 SNHLY, CDR2 FYNNEI. V lost 6 bases to trimming and J lost 5 bases, with 13 bases between them. This CDR3 comprises 14 residues. DNA of the CDR3: TGTGCCAGCAGAGAGACAGGCGGAAATGAAAAACTGTTTTTT. Translating it yields CASRETGGNEKLFF. The full variable domain, rest sourced from reference TRBV2 and TRBJ1-4, is EPEVTQTPSHQVTQMGQEVILRCVPISNHLYFYWYRQILGQKVEFLVSFYNNEISEKSEIFDDQFSVERPDGSNFTLKIRSTKLEDSAMYFCASRETGGNEKLFFGSGTQLSVL.

This chain joins TRBV7-2 and TRBJ1-2, with D possibly being TRBD1 (6 bases). V gave up 3 bases and J gave up 3 bases, with 11 bases separating them. The CDR3 runs 14 residues. Germline assignment: CDR1 SGHTA and CDR2 FQGNSA. The CDR3: CASSFEGGYYGYTF. The CDR3 region has the DNA TGTGCCAGCAGCTTTGAAGGGGGTTACTATGGCTACACCTTC.

J is TRBJ1-5 and V is TRBV3-1 (or the pseudogene TRBV3-2); D might be TRBD1 (6 bases). This CDR3 spans 14 amino acids. The germline CDR1 and CDR2 sequences are LGHDT and YNNKEL (reference sequence). V shed 5 bases and J shed 0 bases, with 8 bases lying between them. The CDR3 is CASSRQDSNQPQHF. As DNA, the CDR3 is TGTGCCAGCAGCAGACAGGATAGCAATCAGCCCCAGCATTTT.

The chain joins TRBV5-5 to TRBJ1-3, with TRBD1 matching 7 bases. Trimming removed 4 bases from V and 2 bases from J; junction bases left unmatched: 3. The CDR3 extends over 14 amino acids. Germline-derived CDR1 and CDR2 are SGHKS and YYEKEE (reference sequence). In DNA, the CDR3 is TGTGCCAGCAGCCCGACAGGGACTGGAAACACCATATATTTT. Translating it yields CASSPTGTGNTIYF.

The rearrangement joins TRBV11-2 to TRBJ1-4, with 7 positions matching TRBD1. The V and J ends lost 5 bases and 8 bases, in that order; junction bases with no gene match: 8. There are 14 residues in the CDR3. Germline loops: CDR1 SGHAT, CDR2 FQNNGV. The CDR3, as DNA: TGTGCCAGCAGCCCTTCGGGGACAGCAGAAAAACTGTTTTTT. It yields the protein CASSPSGTAEKLFF.

The rearrangement uses TRBV7-2 and TRBJ2-5, with 7 bases that match TRBD1. The germline V gene encodes CDR1 SGHTA and CDR2 FQGNSA. Germline trimming cut 5 bases from V and 3 bases from J; bases unmatched to any gene: 6. This CDR3 is built from 14 residues. CDR3 region: CASSRDSLKETQYF. CDR3 bases: TGTGCCAGCAGCCGGGACAGCCTTAAAGAGACCCAGTACTTC.

V and J are TRBV5-1 and TRBJ1-2; D gene ambiguous. There are 13 residues in the CDR3. Germline CDR1 reads SGHRS; CDR2 reads YFSETQ. The V gene lost 0 bases and the J gene lost 8 bases, with 11 bases spanning the gap. DNA for the CDR3: TGCGCCAGCAGCTTGGAGGTAGGGAGAGGCTACACCTTC. It is translated as CASSLEVGRGYTF.